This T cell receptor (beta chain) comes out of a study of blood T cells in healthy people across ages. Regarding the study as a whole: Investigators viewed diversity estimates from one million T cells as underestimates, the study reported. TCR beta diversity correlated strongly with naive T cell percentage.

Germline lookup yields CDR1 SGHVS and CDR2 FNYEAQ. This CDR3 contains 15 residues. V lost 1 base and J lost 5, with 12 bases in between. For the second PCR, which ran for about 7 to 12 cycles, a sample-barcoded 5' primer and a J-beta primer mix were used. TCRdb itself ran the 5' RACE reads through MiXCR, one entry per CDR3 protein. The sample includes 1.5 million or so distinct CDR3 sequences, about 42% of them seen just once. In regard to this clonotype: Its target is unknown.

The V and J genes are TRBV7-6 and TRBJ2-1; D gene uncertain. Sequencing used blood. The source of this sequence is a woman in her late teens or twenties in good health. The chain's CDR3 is CASSLVGWTDNEQFF. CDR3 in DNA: TGTGCCAGCAGCTTAGTAGGCTGGACGGACAATGAGCAGTTCTTC.